A selection of T cell receptor beta chains follows, all from one sample in a study of brain metastases from non-small cell lung cancer. TCRdb's copy holds only in-frame clones and misses some; the assay was immunoSEQ multiplex PCR. The sample lists approximately 3,100 clones, roughly 95% occurring once. Sequencing was done on a sample of tumor-adjacent normal tissue. The source of these receptors is a donor at least 40 years old with non-small cell lung cancer. Each CDR3 is given with its conserved first and last residue. A D gene is named only where the DNA matches it firmly. Only part of the rows carry a size: once, few, many, or a class if the clone is expanded.

V gene	D gene	clone size	J gene	CDR3 protein	CDR3 DNA
TRBV19	-	-	TRBJ1-2	CASSVEGAYYGYTF	TGTGCCAGTAGTGTGGAGGGCGCGTACTATGGCTACACCTTC
TRBV2	-	-	TRBJ2-1	CASNELQYYNEQFF	TGTGCCAGCAATGAACTCCAATACTACAATGAGCAGTTCTTC
TRBV4-3	-	-	TRBJ2-7	CASSPLWGYEQYF	TGCGCCAGCAGCCCACTCTGGGGCTACGAGCAGTACTTC
TRBV18	TRBD2	-	TRBJ2-1	CASSPGLAGDGEQFF	TGTGCCAGCTCACCAGGGTTAGCGGGAGATGGTGAGCAGTTCTTC
TRBV7-6	-	-	TRBJ2-3	CASSPPGADTQYF	TGTGCCAGCAGCCCCCCGGGCGCAGATACGCAGTATTTT
TRBV18	TRBD1	once	TRBJ2-4	CASSPVTGENIQYF	TGTGCCAGCTCACCGGTGACAGGGGAAAACATTCAGTACTTC
TRBV4-3	-	-	TRBJ2-7	CASSPGRLDLSYEQYF	TGCGCCAGCAGCCCGGGGAGACTAGATCTCTCCTACGAGCAGTACTTC
TRBV2	-	-	TRBJ2-5	CASTPGRAKETQYF	TGTGCCAGCACCCCGGGACGGGCAAAGGAGACCCAGTACTTC
TRBV3-1/TRBV3-2	TRBD2	-	TRBJ2-1	CASSQDFVAGGPRSYNEQFF	TGTGCCAGCAGCCAAGATTTTGTAGCGGGGGGGCCCCGCTCCTACAATGAGCAGTTCTTC
TRBV18	-	-	TRBJ2-2	CASSVASTGELFF	TGTGCCAGCTCAGTAGCGAGCACCGGGGAGCTGTTTTTT
TRBV5-8	TRBD1	-	TRBJ1-1	CASSLFQGGTEAFF	TGTGCCAGCAGCTTGTTCCAGGGGGGGACTGAAGCTTTCTTT
TRBV5-1	-	-	TRBJ2-5	CASSFSANQETQYF	TGCGCCAGCAGCTTTAGCGCCAACCAAGAGACCCAGTACTTC
TRBV19	TRBD1	few	TRBJ2-1	CASSLGWGQNYNEQFF	TGTGCCAGTAGTCTGGGATGGGGACAGAACTACAATGAGCAGTTCTTC
TRBV7-9	-	-	TRBJ1-3	CASSESPRGGNTIYF	TGTGCCAGCAGCGAATCCCCCAGGGGAGGAAACACCATATATTTT
TRBV19	-	-	TRBJ2-1	CASSIGGFNEQFF	TGTGCCAGTAGTATAGGTGGATTCAATGAGCAGTTCTTC
TRBV12-3/TRBV12-4	TRBD1	-	TRBJ1-3	CASKTGGSDTIYF	TGTGCCAGCAAAACAGGGGGGTCGGACACCATATATTTT
TRBV24-1	-	few	TRBJ2-7	CARGAPYEQYF	TGTGCCCGAGGGGCTCCCTACGAGCAGTACTTC
TRBV28	TRBD1	once	TRBJ2-7	CASSPGTGLVQYF	TGTGCCAGCAGTCCCGGGACAGGGTTAGTGCAGTACTTC
TRBV5-5	-	-	TRBJ2-7	CASSRGGQESYEQYF	TGTGCCAGCAGCCGCGGGGGACAGGAGAGCTATGAGCAGTACTTC
TRBV5-4	TRBD1	-	TRBJ2-7	CASSRDSITEQYF	TGTGCCAGCAGTCGGGACAGTATTACCGAGCAGTACTTC
TRBV7-3	TRBD2	-	TRBJ2-1	CASSLSGGAGEQFF	TGTGCCAGCAGCTTAAGCGGGGGGGCCGGTGAGCAGTTCTTC
TRBV5-1	TRBD2	-	TRBJ2-5	CASRQAGGETQYF	TGCGCCAGCAGGCAAGCCGGGGGGGAGACCCAGTACTTC
TRBV19	-	once	TRBJ1-1	CASSITGGRVNTEAFF	TGTGCCAGTAGTATAACAGGAGGGAGGGTGAACACTGAAGCTTTCTTT